What follows are 21 T cell receptor beta chains derived from one specimen sequenced in a study of human T cells and chemical hapten exposure. TCRdb reprocessed the RACE reads with MiXCR, giving one entry per CDR3 protein. The sample lists tens of thousands of distinct CDR3 sequences, around 4.5% seen once, with 1.5% to 2% in the top ten. Regarding time point: healthy volunteer bleed at 2 weeks. From whole blood left unfractionated, total RNA was extracted. Sequenced sample: whole blood. The origin of the receptors is a female donor in good health. Some clones in this sample may be carry-over from other donors' samples.

This clonotype has at least ten counts. This rearrangement joins TRBV12-3 or TRBV12-4 to TRBJ1-2, with 7 bases that match TRBD1. Losses at the gene ends were 6 bases for V and 2 bases for J; bases not matched to a gene: 3. The CDR3 has 13 residues. The CDR3 spells CASRSQGNYGYTF. The CDR3 DNA is TGTGCCAGCAGGTCACAGGGGAACTATGGCTACACCTTC.

This clonotype was found many times. The chain carries TRBV4-3 and TRBJ2-1, with TRBD1 as a possible D gene (6 bases). The CDR3 is 16 residues long. Germline assignment: CDR1 LGHNA and CDR2 YSLEER. V was cut by 0 bases and J by 6 bases, with 15 bases left in between. CDR3 loop: CASSQDRVRGFNEQFF. CDR3 coding DNA: TGCGCCAGCAGCCAAGATCGGGTCAGGGGTTTCAATGAGCAGTTCTTC.

This clonotype showed up many times. The chain's CDR3 is CASTGGLNTEAFF. The CDR3 nucleotides are TGTGCCAGCACTGGGGGGTTGAACACTGAAGCTTTCTTT. V gene TRBV18 combines with J gene TRBJ1-1; possible D gene TRBD1, 5 bases. The germline gives CDR1 KGHSH, CDR2 LQKENI. V lost 8 bases and J 0 bases, leaving 10 bases between the germline ends. CDR3 length: 13 amino acids.

At least ten counts were recorded for this clonotype. The rearrangement links TRBV13 to TRBJ1-1; D perhaps matches TRBD1 (5 bases). Trimming removed 5 bases from V and 1 base from J, with 14 bases in between. This CDR3 spans 15 amino acids. CDR1 is PRHDT and CDR2 is FYEKMQ in the germline V gene (reference sequence). The DNA for the CDR3 is TGTGCCAGCAGCCCGGGGGGGGGTAGGAACACTGAAGCTTTCTTT. This gives the protein CASSPGGGRNTEAFF.

The table lists this clonotype with many counts. The chain uses TRBV10-2 and TRBJ2-7, with 13 positions matching TRBD2. The CDR3 covers 15 residues. CDR1 is WSHSY and CDR2 is SAAADI in the germline V gene. The junction had 6 bases not matched to a gene; V was cut back by 6 bases and J by 4 bases. In DNA, the CDR3 is TGCGCCAGCAGAACTAGCGGGGGGGCCGAGTACGAGCAGTACTTC. Translation gives CASRTSGGAEYEQYF.

At least ten counts were recorded for this clonotype. The chain couples TRBV12-3 or TRBV12-4 to TRBJ2-1, with D possibly being TRBD2 (5 bases). Trimming took 7 bases from V and 5 from J, leaving 12 bases between them. CDR3 length: 13 residues. In DNA, the CDR3 is TGTGCCAGCACACGACCGGGGAACAATGAGCAGTTCTTC. Its protein product is CASTRPGNNEQFF.

This clonotype appeared many times. The gene calls are TRBV4-2 and TRBJ1-1; D ambiguous. Germline V gene data show CDR1 as LGHNA and CDR2 as YNFKEQ. Deletions cut 3 bases from V and 6 bases from J, with 8 bases between. The CDR3 is made up of 12 amino acids. The CDR3 DNA is TGTGCCAGCAGCCAGAGAGCCCCTGAAGCTTTCTTT. Translating gives CASSQRAPEAFF.

There are many counts of this clonotype. The chain employs TRBV9 and TRBJ2-3, with TRBD1 as a possible D gene (6 bases). The V and J ends lost 3 bases and 0 bases respectively, with 11 bases between them. The CDR3 is 15 residues long. Per germline, CDR1 SGDLS and CDR2 YYNGEE. The chain's CDR3 is CASSGLGASTDTQYF. The DNA of the CDR3 is TGTGCCAGCAGCGGATTGGGGGCAAGCACAGATACGCAGTATTTT.

This clonotype was seen at least ten times. The chain has TRBV12-3 or TRBV12-4 and TRBJ2-7; D not resolved. CDR3 length: 14 amino acids. The germline V and J ends were trimmed by 2 bases and 5 bases, with 13 bases remaining between them. The CDR3 coding sequence is TGTGCCAGCAGTTTAACTGGATCAAGGGACGAGCAGTACTTC. It encodes CASSLTGSRDEQYF.

This clonotype was seen many times. This sequence joins TRBV6-2 or TRBV6-3 and TRBJ1-5; tentatively, D is TRBD1 (6 bases). CDR1 and CDR2 from the germline V gene are MNHEY and SVGEGT. The length of the CDR3 is 15 residues. Trimming took off 5 bases at V and 0 bases at J, with 11 bases between the two ends. CDR3: CASSQRQVSNQPQHF. CDR3 nucleotide sequence: TGTGCCAGCAGTCAAAGACAGGTTAGCAATCAGCCCCAGCATTTT.

In this sample, this clonotype turned up many times. This chain connects TRBV20-1 to TRBJ2-3; unclear D gene. The CDR3 runs 14 residues. Per the germline V gene, CDR1 is DFQATT and CDR2 is SNEGSKA (reference sequence). Trimming removed 2 bases at V and 1 base at J, with 10 bases between. In DNA form, the CDR3 reads TGCAGTGCTAGAAGAGAAGTACGCACAGATACGCAGTATTTT. Protein: CSARREVRTDTQYF.

This clonotype was counted many times. The chain combines TRBV7-9 with TRBJ1-1, with no clear D. From germline, CDR1 is SEHNR and CDR2 FQNEAQ (reference sequence). The V end was cut by 5 bases, the J end by 6 bases, with 16 bases between. The CDR3 sequence is 14 residues long. The CDR3 region is CASSPPRKLAEAFF. In DNA, the CDR3 is TGTGCCAGCAGCCCTCCCAGGAAACTAGCTGAAGCTTTCTTT.

This clonotype appeared many times. CDR3 sequence reads: CASSPAGGADTQYF. CDR3 nucleotide sequence: TGTGCCAGCAGTCCCGCGGGGGGCGCGGATACGCAGTATTTT. The V and J genes are TRBV7-2 and TRBJ2-3, with TRBD2 matching 8 bases. The CDR3 spans 14 residues. Germline V gene sequence: CDR1 SGHTA, CDR2 FQGNSA. V gave up 6 bases and J gave up 6 bases; unmatched junction bases: 8.

The genes are TRBV5-5 and TRBJ1-5; possible D gene TRBD1, 6 bases. V lost 2 bases and J lost 9, with 15 bases in between. The CDR3 is 14 amino acids. The V gene's germline CDR1 is SGHKS and CDR2 YYEKEE (reference sequence). Here the CDR3 DNA reads TGTGCCAGCAGCTTCCTACAGGGCGCCGGGCCCCAGCATTTT. As protein: CASSFLQGAGPQHF.

V gene TRBV7-2 combines with J gene TRBJ2-1; D gene ambiguous. Per the germline V gene, CDR1 is SGHTA and CDR2 is FQGNSA. The CDR3 runs to 14 residues. V gave up 9 bases and J gave up 2 bases, with 14 bases separating them. DNA for the CDR3: TGTGCCAGTACCCCGTTGGCGGCCTACAATGAGCAGTTCTTC. Translation gives CASTPLAAYNEQFF.

This clonotype was found many times. The CDR3 here is CSAETSRETQYF. DNA of the CDR3: TGCAGTGCCGAGACTAGTAGAGAGACCCAGTACTTC. The rearrangement uses TRBV20-1 and TRBJ2-5; possibly TRBD2 for D (6 bases). Germline V CDR1 and CDR2: DFQATT, SNEGSKA (reference sequence). This CDR3 comprises 12 residues. The V and J ends lost 6 bases and 4 bases respectively, with 12 bases between them.

This clonotype was seen at least ten times. The chain combines TRBV2 with TRBJ2-1; 13 bases line up with TRBD2. The J segment lost 7 bases and the V segment lost 8 bases, leaving 8 bases of the junction unmatched. Germline V lookup: CDR1 SNHLY, CDR2 FYNNEI. The CDR3 covers 15 residues. In nucleotides, the CDR3 is TGTGCCAGCCAACGGCGGACTAGCGGGGGAAATGAGCAGTTCTTC. Translated, it gives CASQRRTSGGNEQFF.

This clonotype occurred a few times. This chain connects TRBV7-8 to TRBJ1-1; 7 bases align to TRBD1. V trimming: 1 base; J trimming: 4 bases; junction bases outside the gene matches: 9. The germline gives CDR1 SGHVS, CDR2 FQNEAQ. This CDR3 region has 16 residues. For the CDR3, the DNA is TGTGCCAGCAGCTTAGGCGTCGGGGACAGAGGCACTGAAGCTTTCTTT. Translating it yields CASSLGVGDRGTEAFF.

This clonotype turned up a few times. V and J are TRBV7-9 and TRBJ2-7; 7 positions agree with TRBD1. This CDR3 comprises 11 residues. V shed 10 bases and J 2 bases; nucleotides not matched to a gene: 2. The germline CDR1 and CDR2 sequences are SEHNR and FQNEAQ (reference sequence). CDR3 residues: CATGQAYEQYF. Written as DNA, the CDR3 is TGTGCCACCGGACAGGCCTACGAGCAGTACTTC.

V and J are TRBV29-1 and TRBJ2-4, with D possibly being TRBD1 (5 bases). There are 14 residues in the CDR3. Germline values: CDR1 SQVTM, CDR2 ANQGSEA. Between the trimmed V and J ends, which lost 4 bases and 4 bases, there was a span of 14 bases. The DNA of the CDR3 is TGCAGCGTTGTTCCAGGGAAGGTGAAAAACATTCAGTACTTC. As protein: CSVVPGKVKNIQYF.

The sample holds many counts of this clonotype. The chain's CDR3 is CASRDTGYGTEAFF. As DNA, the CDR3 is TGTGCCAGCAGAGATACAGGGTACGGCACTGAAGCTTTCTTT. The rearrangement links TRBV25-1 to TRBJ1-1, with D maybe TRBD1 (6 bases). This CDR3 spans 14 amino acids. The V gene's germline CDR1 is MGHDK and CDR2 SYGVNS. Trimming removed 6 bases at V and 4 bases at J, with 15 bases between.